This T cell receptor (beta chain) was retrieved from a study of technical replicates of blood from several donors. The J segment lost 4 bases and the V segment lost 6 bases, leaving 5 bases of the junction unmatched. CDR3 length: 14 residues. CDR1 is SNHLY, CDR2 FYNNEI, per germline. This table comes from immunoSEQ multiplex PCR, and its TCRdb copy is limited to in-frame clones, with some not included. The sample shows 70,000 to 80,000 clones, approximately 92% of them seen only once. Sequences were obtained from T cells isolated from PBMCs. This clonotype was obtained from a human donor in good health. V usage is TRBV2 and J usage is TRBJ1-5; TRBD1 aligns across 8 bases. The CDR3 DNA reads as TGTGCCAGCAGGGGACAGGTCCCTAATCAGCCCCAGCATTTT. This sequence encodes CASRGQVPNQPQHF.